This T cell receptor beta chain was documented in a study of blood T cell repertoires in COVID-19. Study information: Material from acute and convalescent COVID-19 was sourced from the United States, Italy and Spain. PBMCs, B-cell-depleted T cells, or T cells provided the cDNA or gDNA that made up the material.

This clone was counted only a few times. V lost 1 base to trimming and J lost 0 bases, with 10 bases between them. The CDR3 runs to 16 residues. Looked up from germline, CDR1 is SEHNR and CDR2 is FQNEAQ (reference sequence). Study processing details: Amplification of reference gene primers provided the estimated nucleated cell counts. The table came from immunoSEQ multiplex PCR; TCRdb's copy has only in-frame clones and leaves some out. V and J calls and clone size come straight from that table; D and trimming were deduced from the DNA. The sample includes tens of thousands of clones, 82% of them seen just once.

The material sequenced was peripheral blood. The genes are TRBV7-9 and TRBJ1-3; no definite D call. The clonotype was recovered from a woman in her fifties or sixties with acute or convalescent COVID-19. CDR3 coding DNA: TGTGCCAGCAGCTTAGTTCCACACCCCTCTGGAAACACCATATATTTT. Translation gives CASSLVPHPSGNTIYF.